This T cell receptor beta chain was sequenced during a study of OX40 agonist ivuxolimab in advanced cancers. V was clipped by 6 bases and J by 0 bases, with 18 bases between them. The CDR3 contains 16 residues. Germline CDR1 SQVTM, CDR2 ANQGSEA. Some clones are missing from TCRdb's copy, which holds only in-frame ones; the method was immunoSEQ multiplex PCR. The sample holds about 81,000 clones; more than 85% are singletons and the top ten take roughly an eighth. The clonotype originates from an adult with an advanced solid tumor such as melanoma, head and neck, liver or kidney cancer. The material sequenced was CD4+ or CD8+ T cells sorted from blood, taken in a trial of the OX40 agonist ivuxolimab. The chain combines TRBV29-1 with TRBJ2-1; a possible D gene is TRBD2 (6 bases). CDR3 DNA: TGCAGCGTCCTTGGACTAAACTCAAGCTCCTACAATGAGCAGTTCTTC. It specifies CSVLGLNSSSYNEQFF.